This T cell receptor beta chain was recorded in a study of cytomegalovirus exposure and HLA in healthy donors. PCR amplification relied on 60 Vbeta primers (plus 13 Jbeta primers). Only in-frame clones appear in the TCRdb table, and some are missing; sequencing was by immunoSEQ multiplex PCR. The table records around 67,000 clones, 75% to 85% of them present only once. From germline, CDR1 is SSHAT and CDR2 FNYEAQ (reference sequence). The CDR3 loop spans 12 amino acids. About this clone itself: A read error may account for a junction end that differs from germline.

The J gene is TRBJ2-7, the V gene TRBV7-7, with 7 bases fitting TRBD1. The receptor was isolated from a man between 18 and 35 years old in good health and CMV-seropositive. Sequenced input: PBMCs. CDR3 amino acids: CASSVTGEEQYF. The CDR3 DNA follows: TGTGCTAGCAGCGTAACAGGGGAGGAGCAGTACTTC.